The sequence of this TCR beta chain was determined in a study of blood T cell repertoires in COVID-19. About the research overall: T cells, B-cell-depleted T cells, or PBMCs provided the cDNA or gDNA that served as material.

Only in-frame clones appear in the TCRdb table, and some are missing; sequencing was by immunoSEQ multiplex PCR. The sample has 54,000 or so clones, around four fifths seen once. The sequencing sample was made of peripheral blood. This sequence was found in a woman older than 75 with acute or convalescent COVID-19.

As DNA, the CDR3 is TGTGCCAGCAGCTTACCCTGGCGGGGGGCCACACCCACAGATACGCAGTATTTT. The encoded protein is CASSLPWRGATPTDTQYF. The J gene is TRBJ2-3, the V gene TRBV7-2, with 8 bases lining up with TRBD2. CDR1 and CDR2 (germline): SGHTA, FQGNSA. V lost 2 bases to trimming and J lost 2 bases; unmatched junction nucleotides: 12. The CDR3 has 18 amino acids.